These 27 T cell receptor beta chains were all obtained from the same sample, sequenced in a study of metastatic and nonmetastatic thyroid tumors. Prior to thyroid surgery, none of the patients had received any treatment. TCRdb re-called the PCR reads via MiXCR. Of about 39,000 clones listed, approximately 15% are singletons. Sequenced material: blood. These receptor sequences come from a female donor with papillary thyroid cancer or a benign thyroid nodule (not recorded which). Some clones in this sample may be carry-over from other donors' samples.

This clone was seen many times. The V and J genes are TRBV10-1 and TRBJ2-1; D unresolved. Trimming took 3 bases from V and 4 from J, leaving 13 bases between them. Germline-derived CDR1 and CDR2 are WNHNN and SYGVQD (reference sequence). The CDR3 totals 15 residues. The CDR3 DNA reads as TGCGCCAGCAGTGAAAACCTAGTCTCTTACAATGAGCAGTTCTTC. Its protein product is CASSENLVSYNEQFF.

This clone was seen repeatedly, ten times or more. The V and J genes are TRBV6-1 and TRBJ1-2; 7 bases are a match to TRBD1. The CDR3 is made up of 13 amino acids. After removal of 6 bases from V and 2 bases from J, the junction contained 3 bases not matched to a gene. From germline, CDR1 is MNHNS and CDR2 SASEGT. CDR3: CASSLQGNYGYTF. The CDR3, as DNA: TGTGCCAGCAGCCTACAGGGGAACTATGGCTACACCTTC.

This clone was seen many times. The V and J genes are TRBV29-1 and TRBJ1-4; D unresolved. V was cut by 4 bases and J by 4 bases, with 4 bases left in between. The germline V gene has CDR1 SQVTM and CDR2 ANQGSEA. The CDR3 has 11 amino acids. The DNA for the CDR3 is TGCAGCGTTGTGGGTAATGAAAAACTGTTTTTT. It is translated as CSVVGNEKLFF.

This clone was seen at least ten times. This chain joins TRBV12-3 or TRBV12-4 and TRBJ2-3, with 12 nucleotides matching TRBD2. The CDR3 contains 15 residues. Trimming at V came to 5 bases and at J to 1 base, leaving 1 base not matched to a gene. As DNA, the CDR3 is TGTGCCAGCAGTCGGACTAGCGGGGGCACAGATACGCAGTATTTT. Translation gives CASSRTSGGTDTQYF.

This clone was found many times. The chain carries TRBV15 and TRBJ2-5; 10 nucleotides line up with TRBD1. V shed 5 bases and J 3 bases; nucleotides not matched to a gene: 9. There are 16 residues in the CDR3. Germline values: CDR1 LNHNV, CDR2 YYDKDF (reference sequence). In DNA, the CDR3 is TGTGCCACCAGCCTTACCCGGACAGGGGGAGAAGAGACCCAGTACTTC. Residues: CATSLTRTGGEETQYF. The entire variable domain, with the rest obtained from reference TRBV15 and TRBJ2-5, is as follows: DAMVIQNPRYQVTQFGKPVTLSCSQTLNHNVMYWYQQKSSQAPKLLFHYYDKDFNNEADTPDNFQSRRPNTSFCFLDIRSPGLGDTAMYLCATSLTRTGGEETQYFGPGTRLLVL.

In this sample, this clone turned up many times. The chain links TRBV5-4 to TRBJ2-2; 7 bases are shared with TRBD2. This CDR3 has 15 amino acids. The V and J ends lost 0 bases and 3 bases, in that order; junction bases with no gene match: 2. The germline CDR1 and CDR2 sequences are SGHNT and YYREEE (reference sequence). CDR3 protein: CASSLEAGDTGELFF. DNA for the CDR3: TGTGCCAGCAGCTTGGAGGCGGGAGACACCGGGGAGCTGTTTTTT.

Many counts were recorded for this clone. V gene TRBV11-3 combines with J gene TRBJ2-5; 12 bases are a match to TRBD2. Trimming took 5 bases from V and 0 from J; bases not matched to a gene: 4. In germline, CDR1 is SGHNT, CDR2 YENEEA. The CDR3 sequence is 16 residues long. Here the CDR3 DNA reads TGTGCCAGCAGCCCCGGACTAGCGGGGAACCAAGAGACCCAGTACTTC. Protein sequence: CASSPGLAGNQETQYF.

This clone was found many times. V usage is TRBV5-6 and J usage is TRBJ2-7, with TRBD2 identical over 9 bases. With 5 bases clipped from V and 6 bases from J, the junction kept 12 bases outside the gene matches. CDR1 and CDR2 from the germline V gene are SGHDT and YYEEEE. This CDR3 is 15 amino acids long. This CDR3 reads CASSFIAGDLGEQYF. Here the CDR3 DNA reads TGTGCCAGCAGTTTCATAGCGGGAGACTTAGGCGAGCAGTACTTC.

This clone was recorded at least ten times. The rearrangement uses TRBV6-1 and TRBJ1-4; 8 positions agree with TRBD1. J was trimmed by 7 bases and V by 1 base; bases with no gene match: 8. The germline CDR1 and CDR2 sequences are MNHNS and SASEGT. The CDR3 covers 16 residues. DNA for the CDR3: TGTGCCAGCAGTGAAGGAGGACAGGGTTGGGGTGAAAAACTGTTTTTT. As protein: CASSEGGQGWGEKLFF.

This clone came up many times. The genes are TRBV4-1 and TRBJ1-1, with D tentatively TRBD1 (5 bases). CDR1 and CDR2 from the germline V gene are MGHRA and YSYEKL. Trimming removed 4 bases at V and 0 bases at J, with 6 bases between. This CDR3 contains 13 residues. This CDR3 reads CASSPTVNTEAFF. The CDR3, as DNA: TGCGCCAGCAGCCCGACAGTGAACACTGAAGCTTTCTTT.

The chain combines TRBV3-1 with TRBJ1-5; no clear D gene. The V end was cut by 2 bases, the J end by 5 bases, with 4 bases between. Germline assignment: CDR1 LGHDT and CDR2 YNNKEL (reference sequence). The CDR3 totals 12 residues. Here the CDR3 reads CASSQQDQPQHF. CDR3 bases: TGTGCCAGCAGCCAACAGGATCAGCCCCAGCATTTT.

This clone has at least ten counts. The V gene is TRBV27, the J gene TRBJ1-6, with 7 bases aligning to TRBD1. Germline lookup yields CDR1 MNHEY and CDR2 SMNVEV (reference sequence). V lost 7 bases, J lost 10 bases, and 10 bases stayed unmatched. The CDR3 runs to 14 residues. DNA of the CDR3: TGTGCCAGCACCTCCCTACAGGGGCGATCACCCCTCCACTTT. Its translation: CASTSLQGRSPLHF.

This clone was found many times. The V call is TRBV2, the J call TRBJ2-1; maybe TRBD2 (5 bases). Looked up from germline, CDR1 is SNHLY and CDR2 is FYNNEI. Trimming cost V 4 bases and J 10 bases, with 11 bases left between them. This CDR3 has 12 amino acids. In DNA form, the CDR3 reads TGTGCCAGCAGTGTCGGAGGAATCGAGCAGTTCTTC. As protein: CASSVGGIEQFF.

This clone was detected a few times. This chain uses TRBV28 with TRBJ1-2; D remains unclear. V gave up 5 bases and J gave up 5 bases, with 15 bases separating them. Germline V gene data show CDR1 as MDHEN and CDR2 as SYDVKM. The CDR3 is 14 amino acids. Here the CDR3 DNA reads TGTGCCAGCAGTGTCCGGAGTCCCCCGTATGGCTACACCTTC. Its protein product is CASSVRSPPYGYTF.

CDR3 nucleotide sequence: TGTGCCAGCAGTGGCAACCCGGGACAGGGGGCCCTCAAGTTCTTC. Translated: CASSGNPGQGALKFF. V gene TRBV6-4 combines with J gene TRBJ2-1; TRBD1 matches 12 bases. The V gene end was trimmed by 4 bases and the J gene end by 14 bases; junction bases not matched to a gene: 12. Germline assignment: CDR1 MRHNA and CDR2 SNTAGT. The CDR3 contains 15 residues.

In this sample, this clone turned up once. A much larger clone sits a single nucleotide away, making a read error possible. The chain combines TRBV5-5 with TRBJ2-7; 8 bases agree with TRBD2. The CDR3 sequence is 16 residues long. CDR1 is SGHKS and CDR2 is YYEKEE in the germline V gene (reference sequence). V lost 0 bases and J lost 3; bases outside the gene matches: 8. CDR3 protein: CASSLAVAGHGYEQYF. In nucleotides, the CDR3 is TGTGCCAGCAGCTTGGCGGTAGCGGGACACGGCTACGAGCAGTACTTC.

Details on this clone: A read error may be the cause here, since a much bigger clone is one base away. This sequence joins TRBV30 and TRBJ1-2; no definite D call. The CDR3 is 8 amino acids. Germline CDR1 is GTSNPN and CDR2 is SVGIG (reference sequence). CDR3 loop: CAMGGYAF. As DNA, the CDR3 is TGTGCTATGGGAGGCTACGCCTTC. The full variable domain, completed using reference TRBV30 and TRBJ1-2, is SQTIHQWPATLVQPVGSPLSLECTVEGTSNPNLYWYRQAAGRGLQLLFYSVGIGQISSEVPQNLSASRPQDRQFILSSKKLLLSDSGFYLCAMGGYAFGSGTRLTVV.

This clone was seen ten or more times. The sample contains more than one DNA sequence encoding this CDR3. The chain recombines TRBV13 with TRBJ1-3; D ambiguous. CDR1 is PRHDT, CDR2 FYEKMQ, per germline (reference sequence). The CDR3 contains 16 residues. Trimming removed 6 bases at V and 3 bases at J, with 18 bases between. The CDR3 region has the DNA TGTGCCAGCAGTTCCCGGCCCACGGAGGGTGGAAACACCATATATTTT. Protein product: CASSSRPTEGGNTIYF. The full variable domain, with the rest looked up from reference TRBV13 and TRBJ1-3, is AAGVIQSPRHLIKEKRETATLKCYPIPRHDTVYWYQQGPGQDPQFLISFYEKMQSDKGSIPDRFSAQQFSDYHSELNMSSLELGDSALYFCASSSRPTEGGNTIYFGEGSWLTVV.

This clone came up many times. The gene calls are TRBV10-3 and TRBJ1-2, with D hard to call. The CDR3 runs to 12 residues. In germline, CDR1 is ENHRY, CDR2 SYGVKD. Trimming cost V 6 bases and J 4 bases, with 9 bases left between them. CDR3 sequence: CAIRNGTYGYTF. The CDR3 region has the DNA TGTGCCATCAGGAACGGAACCTATGGCTACACCTTC.

This clone was seen at least ten times. The V and J genes are TRBV6-1 and TRBJ1-4; 7 bases line up with TRBD1. The CDR3 spans 14 residues. V shed 2 bases and J 5 bases; nucleotides not matched to a gene: 2. In germline, CDR1 is MNHNS, CDR2 SASEGT. The CDR3: CASSETTGNEKLFF. The DNA of the CDR3 is TGTGCCAGCAGTGAAACGACAGGGAATGAAAAACTGTTTTTT.

This clone was recorded many times. The CDR3 sequence: CASTIRDYGYTF. CDR3 DNA sequence: TGTGCCAGCACCATCCGGGACTATGGCTACACCTTC. The chain links TRBV5-4 to TRBJ1-2; D remains ambiguous. The V end lost 6 bases, the J end lost 3 bases, and 9 bases lay between the germline ends. This CDR3 comprises 12 residues. The germline CDR1 and CDR2 sequences are SGHNT and YYREEE (reference sequence). The complete variable domain, with remaining parts taken from reference TRBV5-4 and TRBJ1-2, reads ETGVTQSPTHLIKTRGQQVTLRCSSQSGHNTVSWYQQALGQGPQFIFQYYREEENGRGNFPPRFSGLQFPNYSSELNVNALELDDSALYLCASTIRDYGYTFGSGTRLTVV.

This clone has ten or more counts. The chain joins TRBV20-1 to TRBJ2-1, with 13 bases identical to TRBD2. J was trimmed by 4 bases and V by 3 bases; bases with no gene match: 9. Germline values: CDR1 DFQATT, CDR2 SNEGSKA (reference sequence). The CDR3 totals 17 residues. The CDR3 nucleotides are TGCAGTGCTAGTATGACTAGCGGGAGGACCACTTACAATGAGCAGTTCTTC. Translated: CSASMTSGRTTYNEQFF.

This clone was counted ten times or more. The CDR3 DNA follows: TGTGCCAGCAGCGTAGAGCACGCAAACACCATATATTTT. This encodes CASSVEHANTIYF. This chain links TRBV9 with TRBJ1-3; D is unresolved. The CDR3 covers 13 residues. V dropped 0 bases and J dropped 6 bases, with 7 bases sitting between them. CDR1 and CDR2 from the germline V gene are SGDLS and YYNGEE.

This clone was counted at least ten times. V gene TRBV20-1 combines with J gene TRBJ2-3; 12 nucleotides match TRBD2. The CDR3 length is 18 residues. The germline gives CDR1 DFQATT, CDR2 SNEGSKA (reference sequence). The V gene end was trimmed by 0 bases and the J gene end by 6 bases; junction bases not matched to a gene: 13. The CDR3 here is CSARDGKLAGGQSDTQYF. The CDR3 DNA reads TGCAGTGCTAGAGATGGGAAACTAGCGGGAGGCCAGTCGGATACGCAGTATTTT.

CDR3 coding DNA: TGTGCCAGCAGTACCGATAGCGGGAGCGTATGTGAGCAGTACTTC. The encoded protein is CASSTDSGSVCEQYF. V is TRBV6-5 and J is TRBJ2-7; 9 bases match TRBD2. The CDR3 extends over 15 amino acids. Germline V gene sequence: CDR1 MNHEY, CDR2 SVGAGI. V lost 5 bases and J lost 7; bases outside the gene matches: 12.

This clone was counted between two and nine times. The J gene is TRBJ2-1, the V gene TRBV6-1; D uncertain. The germline gives CDR1 MNHNS, CDR2 SASEGT. V dropped 0 bases and J dropped 11 bases, with 11 bases sitting between them. This CDR3 contains 13 residues. This chain's CDR3 is CASSEASSRKQFF. CDR3 bases: TGTGCCAGCAGTGAAGCTAGCAGCCGAAAGCAGTTCTTC.

There are a few counts of this clone. The chain couples TRBV6-1 to TRBJ2-1; 13 positions match TRBD2. CDR1 and CDR2 from the germline V gene are MNHNS and SASEGT. The CDR3 extends over 16 amino acids. V was clipped by 7 bases and J by 6 bases; unmatched bases: 9. The CDR3 DNA sequence: TGTGCCAGCATCCCAGGGTGGACTAGCGGGGGCAATGAGCAGTTCTTC. As protein: CASIPGWTSGGNEQFF.